This passage covers 11 T cell receptor beta chains from one sample sequenced in a study of T cell responses to AZD1222 COVID-19 vaccine. Method: immunoSEQ multiplex PCR; TCRdb's copy keeps in-frame clones and lacks some. Among 150,000 to 180,000 clones, around 90% were seen once, and the ten largest hold 3% to 3.5%. The sample here was peripheral blood, taken on day 0 of AZD1222 vaccination. These receptors were collected from an adult in good health.

The chain couples TRBV15 to TRBJ2-7, with TRBD2 as a possible D gene (6 bases). Germline V gene sequence: CDR1 LNHNV, CDR2 YYDKDF (reference sequence). V was clipped by 6 bases and J by 0 bases, with 12 bases between them. The CDR3 runs 14 residues. As DNA, the CDR3 is TGTGCCACCAGTAGGACTACCAGCTCCTACGAGCAGTACTTC. Protein product: CATSRTTSSYEQYF.

As DNA, the CDR3 is TGCAGTGCTAGTGCGGGGGCTCCGGAGCAGTACTTC. Its protein is CSASAGAPEQYF. This rearrangement joins TRBV20-1 to TRBJ2-7; D is perhaps TRBD2 (7 bases). Between the trimmed V and J ends, which lost 3 bases and 7 bases, there was a span of 13 bases. Germline V gene sequence: CDR1 DFQATT, CDR2 SNEGSKA (reference sequence). The CDR3 is 12 amino acids.

The V gene is TRBV7-8, the J gene TRBJ2-3; TRBD2 might be the D (6 bases). The germline CDR1 and CDR2 sequences are SGHVS and FQNEAQ. Trimming cost V 1 base and J 2 bases, with 22 bases left between them. The CDR3 extends over 19 amino acids. CDR3 protein: CASSLGRFQAGRLTDTQYF. DNA for the CDR3: TGTGCCAGCAGCTTAGGTCGGTTTCAGGCGGGAAGACTCACAGATACGCAGTATTTT.

The CDR3 loop reads CASSQEQGHTQYF. CDR3 nucleotides: TGCGCCAGCAGCCAAGAACAGGGTCATACGCAGTATTTT. J is TRBJ2-3 and V is TRBV4-3; tentatively, D is TRBD1 (6 bases). Germline assignment: CDR1 LGHNA and CDR2 YSLEER. V lost 0 bases and J 7 bases, leaving 8 bases between the germline ends. The CDR3 has 13 residues.

V and J are TRBV27 and TRBJ2-5; 8 nucleotides align to TRBD2. Germline-derived CDR1 and CDR2 are MNHEY and SMNVEV (reference sequence). The CDR3 has 15 amino acids. Germline trimming cut 2 bases from V and 7 bases from J; bases unmatched to any gene: 9. The CDR3 region has the DNA TGTGCCAGCAGTTTAGGCGGGGGGCCCCCTGGGACCCAGTACTTC. Its protein is CASSLGGGPPGTQYF.

A few counts support this clone. J is TRBJ1-5 and V is TRBV19; TRBD1 aligns across 7 bases. With 3 bases clipped from V and 3 bases from J, the junction kept 8 bases outside the gene matches. This CDR3 has 16 residues. Germline V gene lookup returns CDR1 LNHDA and CDR2 SQIVND (reference sequence). The CDR3 protein is CASSIRTGVINQPQHF. In DNA form, the CDR3 reads TGTGCCAGTAGTATCCGAACAGGGGTCATCAATCAGCCCCAGCATTTT.

J is TRBJ1-3 and V is TRBV7-9; unclear D gene. The CDR3 contains 17 residues. The V gene's germline CDR1 is SEHNR and CDR2 FQNEAQ (reference sequence). Trimming took 2 bases from V and 0 from J, leaving 14 bases between them. The CDR3 reads CASSLRGGSASGNTIYF. CDR3 DNA sequence: TGTGCCAGCAGCTTACGGGGAGGCAGTGCCTCTGGAAACACCATATATTTT. The full variable domain, in which reference TRBV7-9 and TRBJ1-3 provide the parts outside the CDR3, is DTGVSQNPRHKITKRGQNVTFRCDPISEHNRLYWYRQTLGQGPEFLTYFQNEAQLEKSRLLSDRFSAERPKGSFSTLEIQRTEQGDSAMYLCASSLRGGSASGNTIYFGEGSWLTVV.

The chain joins TRBV6-2 or TRBV6-3 to TRBJ1-6; D is unclear. CDR1 and CDR2 from the germline V gene are MNHEY and SVGEGT. CDR3 length: 11 amino acids. V lost 5 bases to trimming and J lost 9 bases, with 5 bases between them. The CDR3 region has the DNA TGTGCCAGCAGTCTCGGTTCACCCCTCCACTTT. Amino acids: CASSLGSPLHF.

The chain joins TRBV13 to TRBJ1-1; 9 bases agree with TRBD1. The CDR3 runs 18 residues. Germline V gene sequence: CDR1 PRHDT, CDR2 FYEKMQ (reference sequence). The J segment lost 7 bases and the V segment lost 0 bases, leaving 15 bases of the junction unmatched. DNA for the CDR3: TGTGCCAGCAGCTTAGGCCAACAGGGGGCTACATACCAATTTGAAGCTTTCTTT. This gives the protein CASSLGQQGATYQFEAFF.

The chain employs TRBV7-8 and TRBJ2-2; D may be TRBD1 (6 bases). The CDR3 consists of 15 residues. Trimming stripped 1 base from V and 3 bases from J, with 9 bases between. Germline V lookup: CDR1 SGHVS, CDR2 FQNEAQ. For the CDR3, the DNA is TGTGCCAGCAGCTTAGTCAGGGGAGACACCGGGGAGCTGTTTTTT. This translates into CASSLVRGDTGELFF.

The genes are TRBV27 and TRBJ2-3; TRBD2 matches at 10 bases. The germline V gene has CDR1 MNHEY and CDR2 SMNVEV (reference sequence). The CDR3 totals 15 residues. V lost 7 bases to trimming and J lost 9 bases; unmatched junction nucleotides: 13. As DNA, the CDR3 is TGTGCCAGCACGGACCAGCGGGGGGGCGTAGGCACGCAGTATTTT. Residues: CASTDQRGGVGTQYF.